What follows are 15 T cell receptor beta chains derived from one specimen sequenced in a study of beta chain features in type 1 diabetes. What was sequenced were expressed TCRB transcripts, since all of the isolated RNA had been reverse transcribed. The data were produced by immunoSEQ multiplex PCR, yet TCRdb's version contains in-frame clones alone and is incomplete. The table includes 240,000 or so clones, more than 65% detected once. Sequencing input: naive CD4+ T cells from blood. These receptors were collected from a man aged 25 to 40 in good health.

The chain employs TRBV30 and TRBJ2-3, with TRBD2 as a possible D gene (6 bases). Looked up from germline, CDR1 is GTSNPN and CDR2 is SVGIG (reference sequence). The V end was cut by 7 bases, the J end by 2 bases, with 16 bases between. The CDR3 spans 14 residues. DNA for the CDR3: TGTGCCTTACAACTAGCTCCCCTCACAGATACGCAGTATTTT. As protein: CALQLAPLTDTQYF.

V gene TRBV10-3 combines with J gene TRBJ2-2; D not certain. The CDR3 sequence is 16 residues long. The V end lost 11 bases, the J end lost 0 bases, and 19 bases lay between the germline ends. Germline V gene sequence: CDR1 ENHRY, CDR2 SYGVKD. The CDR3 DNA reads TGTGCCTCCCAAATCCCCCCGACCTCGAACACCGGGGAGCTGTTTTTT. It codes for CASQIPPTSNTGELFF.

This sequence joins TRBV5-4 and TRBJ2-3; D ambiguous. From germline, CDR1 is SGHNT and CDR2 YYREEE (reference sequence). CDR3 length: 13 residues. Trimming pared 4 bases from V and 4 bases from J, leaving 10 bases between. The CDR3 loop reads CASSGRSADTQYF. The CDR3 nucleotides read TGTGCCAGCAGCGGGCGTAGTGCAGATACGCAGTATTTT.

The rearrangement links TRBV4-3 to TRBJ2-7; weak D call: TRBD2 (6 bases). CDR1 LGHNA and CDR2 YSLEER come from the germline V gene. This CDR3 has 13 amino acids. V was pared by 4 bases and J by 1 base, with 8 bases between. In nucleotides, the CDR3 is TGCGCCAGCAGCCTAGGGACTTCCTACGAGCAGTACTTC. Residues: CASSLGTSYEQYF.

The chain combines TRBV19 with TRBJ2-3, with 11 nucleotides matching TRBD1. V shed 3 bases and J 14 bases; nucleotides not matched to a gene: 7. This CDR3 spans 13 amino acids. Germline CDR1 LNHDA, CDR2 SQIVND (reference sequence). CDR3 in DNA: TGTGCCAGTAGTATTGGGACAGGGGGGTCGGTGTATTTT. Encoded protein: CASSIGTGGSVYF.

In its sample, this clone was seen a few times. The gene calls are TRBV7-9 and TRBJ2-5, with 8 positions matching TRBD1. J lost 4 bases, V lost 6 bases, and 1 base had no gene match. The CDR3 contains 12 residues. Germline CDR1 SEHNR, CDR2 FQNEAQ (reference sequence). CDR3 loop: CASSDRGETQYF. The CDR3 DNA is TGTGCCAGCAGTGACAGGGGAGAGACCCAGTACTTC. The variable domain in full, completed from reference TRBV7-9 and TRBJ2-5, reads DTGVSQNPRHKITKRGQNVTFRCDPISEHNRLYWYRQTLGQGPEFLTYFQNEAQLEKSRLLSDRFSAERPKGSFSTLEIQRTEQGDSAMYLCASSDRGETQYFGPGTRLLVL.

The CDR3 DNA reads as TGTGCCAGCAGTTACACTAGCGGGGGGTTAAGAGATACGCAGTATTTT. It yields the protein CASSYTSGGLRDTQYF. V is TRBV6-5 and J is TRBJ2-3; 12 bases are shared with TRBD2. Germline lookup yields CDR1 MNHEY and CDR2 SVGAGI. With V trimmed by 2 bases and J by 5 bases, 5 bases remained unmatched. This CDR3 is 16 amino acids long.

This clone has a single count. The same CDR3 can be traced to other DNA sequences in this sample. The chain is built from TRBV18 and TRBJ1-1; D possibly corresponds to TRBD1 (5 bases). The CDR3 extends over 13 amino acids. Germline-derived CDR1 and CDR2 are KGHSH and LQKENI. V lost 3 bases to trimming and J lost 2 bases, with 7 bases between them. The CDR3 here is CASSPQGNTEAFF. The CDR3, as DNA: TGTGCCAGCTCACCGCAGGGAAACACTGAAGCTTTCTTT.

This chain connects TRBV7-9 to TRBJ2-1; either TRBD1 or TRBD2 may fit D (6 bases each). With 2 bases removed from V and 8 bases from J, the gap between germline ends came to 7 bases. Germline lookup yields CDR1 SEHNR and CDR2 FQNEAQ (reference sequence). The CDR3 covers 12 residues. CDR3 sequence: CASSLRGDEQFF. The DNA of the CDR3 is TGTGCCAGCAGCTTAAGGGGGGATGAGCAGTTCTTC.

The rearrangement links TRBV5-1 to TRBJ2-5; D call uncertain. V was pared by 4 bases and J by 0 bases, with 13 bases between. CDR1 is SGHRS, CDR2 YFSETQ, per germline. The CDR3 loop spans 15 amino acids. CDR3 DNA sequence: TGCGCCAGCAGCATGAACACTGGGGACCAAGAGACCCAGTACTTC. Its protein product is CASSMNTGDQETQYF.

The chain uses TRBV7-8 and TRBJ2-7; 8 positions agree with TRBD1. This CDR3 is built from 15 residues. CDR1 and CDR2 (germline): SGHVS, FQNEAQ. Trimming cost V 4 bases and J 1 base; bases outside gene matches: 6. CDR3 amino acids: CASSWTGLGSYEQYF. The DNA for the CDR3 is TGTGCCAGCAGCTGGACAGGGTTAGGATCCTACGAGCAGTACTTC.

The CDR3 protein is CASSPRTGRGETQYF. The CDR3 coding sequence is TGTGCCAGCAGCCCCCGGACAGGGAGAGGAGAGACCCAGTACTTC. This chain uses TRBV7-2 with TRBJ2-5; 8 positions match TRBD1. V lost 5 bases and J lost 4; bases outside the gene matches: 9. The CDR3 sequence is 15 residues long. The V gene's germline CDR1 is SGHTA and CDR2 FQGNSA.

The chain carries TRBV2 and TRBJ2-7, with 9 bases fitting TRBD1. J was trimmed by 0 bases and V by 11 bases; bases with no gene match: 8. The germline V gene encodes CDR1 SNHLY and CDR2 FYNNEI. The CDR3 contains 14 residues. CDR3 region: CAWGRDRDSYEQYF. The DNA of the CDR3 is TGTGCCTGGGGGAGGGACAGGGACTCCTACGAGCAGTACTTC.

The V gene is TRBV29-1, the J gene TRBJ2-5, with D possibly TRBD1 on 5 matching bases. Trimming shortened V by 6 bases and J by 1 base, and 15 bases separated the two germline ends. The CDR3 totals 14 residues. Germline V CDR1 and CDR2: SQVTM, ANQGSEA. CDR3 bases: TGCAGCGTGGCACCGGGTGGGGCCCAAGAGACCCAGTACTTC. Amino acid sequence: CSVAPGGAQETQYF.

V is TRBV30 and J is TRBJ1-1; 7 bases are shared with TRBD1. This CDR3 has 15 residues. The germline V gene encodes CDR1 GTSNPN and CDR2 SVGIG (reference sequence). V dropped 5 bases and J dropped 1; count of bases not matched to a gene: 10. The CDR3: CAWDRDRAENTEAFF. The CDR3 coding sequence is TGTGCCTGGGACCGCGACAGGGCCGAGAACACTGAAGCTTTCTTT.